A single sample is the source of the 20 T cell receptor beta chains below, sequenced in a study of T cells in Graves' hyperthyroidism and ophthalmopathy (dated by TCRdb to between 2018 and 2021). The library was generated by multiplex PCR. Sequencing used an Illumina HiSeq 2000. Amplification of TCR beta CDR3 regions was carried out from RNA transcripts. A first-round RT-PCR of the TCR CDR3 used the HTBI primer set with the Qiagen OneStep RT-PCR kit. In TCRdb, the public reads were trimmed at Q25 with fastp and aligned with MiXCR, with productive beta chains retained. Rows matching on CDR3 protein sequence are summarized as one entry with the most common DNA and genes. The sample has about 380,000 distinct CDR3 sequences on record, about 14% of them singletons. The leading ten clones occupy around 21% of the sample. The sequenced sample was blood. These receptors were obtained from a man aged 30 to 45 with Graves' hyperthyroidism that later progressed to Graves' ophthalmopathy.

This clonotype was counted only a few times. The chain joins TRBV6-2 or TRBV6-3 to TRBJ2-2; 9 positions match TRBD2. The V gene end was trimmed by 0 bases and the J gene end by 6 bases; junction bases not matched to a gene: 2. Germline CDR1 is MNHEY and CDR2 is SVGEGT. This CDR3 spans 15 amino acids. The CDR3 reads CASSYSGGGAGELFF. CDR3 DNA: TGTGCCAGCAGTTACTCCGGCGGGGGGGCCGGGGAGCTGTTTTTT.

This clonotype was picked up many times. This rearrangement joins TRBV7-8 to TRBJ2-7, with TRBD2 identical over 7 bases. Germline V gene data show CDR1 as SGHVS and CDR2 as FQNEAQ. This CDR3 comprises 13 residues. Trimming removed 4 bases from V and 3 bases from J; junction bases left unmatched: 3. The CDR3 bases are TGTGCCAGCAGCTGGCGGGGGAACTACGAGCAGTACTTC. It yields the protein CASSWRGNYEQYF. The whole variable domain, filled in from reference TRBV7-8 and TRBJ2-7, reads GAGVSQSPRYKVAKRGQDVALRCDPISGHVSLFWYQQALGQGPEFLTYFQNEAQLDKSGLPSDRFFAERPEGSVSTLKIQRTQQEDSAVYLCASSWRGNYEQYFGPGTRLTVT.

The sample holds many counts of this clonotype. The chain links TRBV12-3 or TRBV12-4 to TRBJ1-5; 8 bases map to TRBD1. The CDR3 covers 11 residues. V trimming: 4 bases; J trimming: 14 bases; junction bases outside the gene matches: 4. CDR3 amino acids: CASSSTGVEHF. The CDR3 bases are TGTGCCAGCAGTTCGACAGGGGTGGAGCATTTT.

This clonotype was detected ten times or more. V and J are TRBV20-1 and TRBJ2-3; D unresolved. This CDR3 has 13 amino acids. V lost 6 bases, J lost 3 bases, and 13 bases lay in between. The germline gives CDR1 DFQATT, CDR2 SNEGSKA (reference sequence). The CDR3, as DNA: TGCAGTGCGAGCTTGCCAGGAACAGATACGCAGTATTTT. Encoded protein: CSASLPGTDTQYF.

The chain uses TRBV19 and TRBJ1-5; D remains ambiguous. There are 16 residues in the CDR3. From germline, CDR1 is LNHDA and CDR2 SQIVND (reference sequence). Trimming left V 6 bases short and J 0 bases short, with 15 bases between. The CDR3 coding sequence is TGTGCCAGTAGCGACTCCGGGCATACTAGCAATCAGCCCCAGCATTTT. Its translation: CASSDSGHTSNQPQHF.

This clonotype was recorded a few times. The chain recombines TRBV2 with TRBJ2-7, with TRBD1 as a possible D gene (5 bases). In germline, CDR1 is SNHLY, CDR2 FYNNEI. Deletions cut 6 bases from V and 0 bases from J, with 9 bases between. The CDR3 loop spans 13 amino acids. The CDR3 loop reads CASRTVSSYEQYF. CDR3 in DNA: TGTGCCAGCAGGACAGTTAGCTCCTACGAGCAGTACTTC. The full variable domain, its missing parts supplied by reference TRBV2 and TRBJ2-7, is EPEVTQTPSHQVTQMGQEVILRCVPISNHLYFYWYRQILGQKVEFLVSFYNNEISEKSEIFDDQFSVERPDGSNFTLKIRSTKLEDSAMYFCASRTVSSYEQYFGPGTRLTVT.

The rearrangement uses TRBV12-3 or TRBV12-4 and TRBJ2-1; TRBD2 aligns across 12 bases. The CDR3 is 18 amino acids. The V gene end was trimmed by 1 base and the J gene end by 5 bases; junction bases not matched to a gene: 9. This chain's CDR3 is CASSLEGLAGGPDNEQFF. The CDR3 DNA reads as TGTGCCAGCAGTTTAGAAGGGCTAGCGGGGGGGCCCGACAATGAGCAGTTCTTC.

This clonotype has just a few counts. V usage is TRBV4-1 and J usage is TRBJ2-1, with 14 bases matching TRBD2. The CDR3 contains 17 residues. Germline CDR1 is MGHRA and CDR2 is YSYEKL. J was trimmed by 8 bases and V by 2 bases; bases with no gene match: 8. CDR3 coding DNA: TGCGCCAGCAGCCAAACCCAGACTAGCGGGGGGGAATATGAGCAGTTCTTC. Protein sequence: CASSQTQTSGGEYEQFF.

This clonotype has only a few counts. This rearrangement joins TRBV5-5 to TRBJ1-1; the D gene is possibly TRBD1 (6 bases). CDR3 length equals 14 residues. Germline V gene data show CDR1 as SGHKS and CDR2 as YYEKEE (reference sequence). V lost 3 bases and J lost 8, with 17 bases in between. CDR3 DNA sequence: TGTGCCAGCAGCTCGTTTGACCGGACAGCAGAAGCTTTCTTT. Translated: CASSSFDRTAEAFF.

This clonotype was counted at least ten times. This chain joins TRBV28 and TRBJ2-7; unclear D gene. CDR1 is MDHEN and CDR2 is SYDVKM in the germline V gene. The CDR3 sequence is 18 residues long. Trimming shortened V by 2 bases and J by 5 bases, and 25 bases separated the two germline ends. This CDR3 is CASSLEVFPSAVKNEQYF. The CDR3 DNA reads TGTGCCAGCAGTTTAGAAGTTTTCCCCTCTGCAGTGAAAAACGAGCAGTACTTC.

This clonotype was seen a handful of times. The genes are TRBV11-2 and TRBJ2-3; 11 bases fit TRBD2. The CDR3 has 17 amino acids. V shed 0 bases, J shed 4 bases, and the junction held 6 bases outside the gene matches. Germline V gene data show CDR1 as SGHAT and CDR2 as FQNNGV. The CDR3 sequence: CASSLERLAGGADTQYF. CDR3 nucleotide sequence: TGTGCCAGCAGCTTAGAAAGGCTAGCGGGGGGCGCAGATACGCAGTATTTT.

This clonotype was seen at least ten times. The V call is TRBV5-8, the J call TRBJ1-1, with 7 bases identical to TRBD1. Germline values: CDR1 SGHTS, CDR2 YDEGEE. The CDR3 loop spans 15 amino acids. V dropped 4 bases and J dropped 5; count of bases not matched to a gene: 11. The CDR3 nucleotides are TGTGCCAGCAGCGCATACAGGGGAAGTTGGACTGAAGCTTTCTTT. Translating it yields CASSAYRGSWTEAFF.

In its sample, this clonotype was seen many times. This chain uses TRBV2 with TRBJ2-3; perhaps TRBD2 as D (5 bases). V lost 5 bases, J lost 0 bases, and 12 bases lay in between. This CDR3 is built from 15 residues. Germline CDR1 SNHLY, CDR2 FYNNEI. CDR3 protein: CASSPFLASTDTQYF. As DNA, the CDR3 is TGTGCCAGCAGTCCCTTTCTAGCTAGCACAGATACGCAGTATTTT.

This clonotype was counted many times. In DNA, the CDR3 is TGCAGCGTTGTGGTTCGCTCTCGCACAGTGAACACTGAAGCTTTCTTT. This encodes CSVVVRSRTVNTEAFF. This chain joins TRBV29-1 and TRBJ1-1; D is undetermined. Looked up from germline, CDR1 is SQVTM and CDR2 is ANQGSEA. Trimming left V 4 bases short and J 0 bases short, with 18 bases between. This CDR3 has 16 amino acids.

The rearrangement uses TRBV20-1 and TRBJ2-3; 8 bases align to TRBD2. There are 15 residues in the CDR3. V shed 5 bases and J 5 bases; nucleotides not matched to a gene: 12. The germline V gene encodes CDR1 DFQATT and CDR2 SNEGSKA (reference sequence). The CDR3 loop reads CSAEGDSGVGDTQYF. The CDR3 DNA reads TGCAGTGCTGAGGGAGATAGCGGGGTGGGAGATACGCAGTATTTT.

CDR3 in DNA: TGTGCCAGCAGCTTAGACGGGGACGCTTTCTCCTATAATTCACCCCTCCACTTT. It yields the protein CASSLDGDAFSYNSPLHF. This sequence joins TRBV7-2 and TRBJ1-6, with D possibly TRBD1 on 5 matching bases. Trimming left V 1 base short and J 0 bases short, with 13 bases between. The CDR3 is 18 amino acids. Germline CDR1 is SGHTA and CDR2 is FQGNSA.

This clonotype was observed a few times. The V and J genes are TRBV7-9 and TRBJ1-3; unclear D gene. Trimming pared 3 bases from V and 0 bases from J, leaving 15 bases between. The CDR3 runs 17 residues. Germline lookup yields CDR1 SEHNR and CDR2 FQNEAQ (reference sequence). The CDR3: CASSFGRSTDSGNTIYF. The CDR3 coding sequence is TGTGCCAGCAGCTTTGGTCGTTCAACCGACTCTGGAAACACCATATATTTT.

This clonotype was detected ten times or more. V and J are TRBV12-3 or TRBV12-4 and TRBJ1-1; D is uncertain. The CDR3 has 15 amino acids. V was shortened by 2 bases and J by 1 base, with 11 bases between the two germline ends. The CDR3 region has the DNA TGTGCCAGCAGTTTATTAGAGGCAGGGAACACTGAAGCTTTCTTT. Its protein product is CASSLLEAGNTEAFF.

Of note for this clonotype: One end of the junction fails to match germline, which may point to a read error. This chain uses TRBV12-5 with TRBJ2-3; D uncertain. CDR1 and CDR2 (germline): LGHNT, FRNRAP. CDR3 length: 17 amino acids. The CDR3 sequence is CASGLTGRVESTDMQYF. In nucleotides, the CDR3 is TGTGCTAGTGGTTTGACTGGAAGGGTAGAAAGCACAGATATGCAGTATTTT.

V usage is TRBV7-9 and J usage is TRBJ1-2; 10 positions agree with TRBD1. CDR1 is SEHNR, CDR2 FQNEAQ, per germline (reference sequence). Germline trimming cut 2 bases from V and 5 bases from J; bases unmatched to any gene: 11. This CDR3 is built from 17 residues. DNA of the CDR3: TGTGCCAGCAGCTTAAGGTCTCCGGGACAGGGGCTGTATGGCTACACCTTC. It encodes CASSLRSPGQGLYGYTF.